The T cell receptor beta chain under discussion was sequenced for a study of shared clonotypes between healthy human individuals. About the research overall: A couple of women and three men aged 18 to 49 served as donors.

The test was conducted at deep level. Data came from immunoSEQ multiplex PCR; TCRdb stores just in-frame clones and leaves some out. The sample holds 850,000 to 1,200,000 clones, approximately 72% seen once. General study findings and limits: In a few donors, about 5% of naive CD4 clonotypes appeared in common.

This CDR3 has 14 residues. V gave up 6 bases and J gave up 3 bases, with 15 bases separating them. Germline V gene data show CDR1 as ENHRY and CDR2 as SYGVKD. Concerning this clone: Its antigen is unknown.

Adult donors, all healthy and HIV-negative, had no recent acute infections or vaccinations. This chain connects TRBV10-3 to TRBJ2-7, with D perhaps assigned TRBD1 or TRBD2 (5 bases each). The receptor comes from a man aged 18 to 29 in good health. The specimen sequenced was memory CD4+ T cells sorted from blood. Described subset: CD45RA-negative fraction. The CDR3 DNA reads TGTGCCATCAGGGAGGACCCGACAGACTACGAGCAGTACTTC. Encoded protein: CAIREDPTDYEQYF.